This T cell receptor (beta chain) is from a study of cytomegalovirus exposure and HLA in healthy donors. The study's findings and limits: A few of the chains that were CMV-associated were confirmed in vitro to be specific for CMV antigens. For most TCR sequences rarity was the rule, although some public TCRs occurred in many donors.

Sequencing was performed with immunoSEQ multiplex PCR; in TCRdb, only in-frame clones are kept and a portion is missing. The sample contains under 200,000 clones, around 88% of which appear only once. Concerning this clone itself: Its antigen remains unidentified.

The CDR3 length is 14 residues. Looked up from germline, CDR1 is MNHEY and CDR2 is SMNVEV (reference sequence). The J segment lost 6 bases and the V segment lost 6 bases, leaving 9 bases of the junction unmatched. This chain links TRBV27 with TRBJ2-3; TRBD2 matches 7 bases. Input material: PBMCs. The sequence was obtained from a woman in her late teens or twenties in good health and CMV-seronegative. CDR3 amino acids: CASSWASGSDTQYF. In DNA, the CDR3 is TGTGCCAGCAGCTGGGCTAGCGGATCTGATACGCAGTATTTT.